These 10 T cell receptor beta chains were all obtained from the same sample, sequenced in a study of blood T cell repertoires in COVID-19. The assay was immunoSEQ multiplex PCR, and TCRdb's table has in-frame clones only and misses some. Among 150,000 to 200,000 clones listed, roughly 84% were seen once. The sequencing sample was made of peripheral blood. These receptors came from a young man with active or convalescent COVID-19.

V and J are TRBV20-1 and TRBJ1-2; TRBD1 matches at 12 bases. The CDR3 has 16 residues. Per germline, CDR1 DFQATT and CDR2 SNEGSKA (reference sequence). V shed 3 bases, J shed 7 bases, and the junction held 12 bases outside the gene matches. The chain's CDR3 is CSASPLSGTGGFGYTF. CDR3 sequence (DNA): TGCAGTGCTAGTCCCCTCTCCGGGACAGGGGGCTTTGGCTACACCTTC.

The gene calls are TRBV11-2 and TRBJ2-7; D possibly corresponds to TRBD1 (6 bases). Germline-derived CDR1 and CDR2 are SGHAT and FQNNGV. Between the trimmed V and J ends, which lost 5 bases and 3 bases, there was a span of 23 bases. The CDR3 is made up of 17 amino acids. CDR3 residues: CASSQRMTGVAIYEQYF. As DNA, the CDR3 is TGTGCCAGCAGCCAACGGATGACAGGCGTTGCAATCTACGAGCAGTACTTC. The full variable domain, in which reference TRBV11-2 and TRBJ2-7 provide the parts outside the CDR3, is EAGVAQSPRYKIIEKRQSVAFWCNPISGHATLYWYQQILGQGPKLLIQFQNNGVVDDSQLPKDRFSAERLKGVDSTLKIQPAKLEDSAVYLCASSQRMTGVAIYEQYFGPGTRLTVT.

The V call is TRBV5-1, the J call TRBJ1-2; TRBD1 aligns across 11 bases. The germline V gene has CDR1 SGHRS and CDR2 YFSETQ. The CDR3 spans 15 residues. V shed 4 bases and J 6 bases; nucleotides not matched to a gene: 8. CDR3 protein: CASSGMDRGLNGYTF. CDR3 in DNA: TGCGCCAGCAGCGGAATGGACAGGGGGCTCAATGGCTACACCTTC.

The chain couples TRBV29-1 to TRBJ1-5; 8 bases fit TRBD1. Germline values: CDR1 SQVTM, CDR2 ANQGSEA. The CDR3 length is 13 residues. The V and J ends lost 6 bases and 4 bases, in that order; junction bases with no gene match: 5. The CDR3 sequence: CSVQGQANQPQHF. The DNA for the CDR3 is TGCAGCGTCCAGGGACAGGCGAATCAGCCCCAGCATTTT.

The V call is TRBV4-3, the J call TRBJ2-1; 10 nucleotides match TRBD1. V lost 4 bases to trimming and J lost 6 bases; unmatched junction nucleotides: 9. The CDR3 sequence is 16 residues long. The germline gives CDR1 LGHNA, CDR2 YSLEER. The CDR3 nucleotides are TGCGCCAGCAGCCCCACCCCGGGACAGGGGTTCAATGAGCAGTTCTTC. It is translated as CASSPTPGQGFNEQFF.

The chain couples TRBV27 to TRBJ2-7; no firm D call. The V end lost 5 bases, the J end lost 1 base, and 9 bases lay between the germline ends. The CDR3 spans 13 residues. CDR1 and CDR2 (germline): MNHEY, SMNVEV (reference sequence). This CDR3 reads CASSPPLSYEQYF. DNA of the CDR3: TGTGCCAGCAGTCCCCCTCTGTCCTACGAGCAGTACTTC.

The V gene is TRBV5-5, the J gene TRBJ1-1; D may be TRBD1 (5 bases). The V gene's germline CDR1 is SGHKS and CDR2 YYEKEE (reference sequence). V was shortened by 1 base and J by 5 bases, with 9 bases between the two germline ends. This CDR3 comprises 13 residues. The CDR3 here is CASSLIGATEAFF. For the CDR3, the DNA is TGTGCCAGCAGCTTGATTGGGGCGACTGAAGCTTTCTTT.

V and J are TRBV2 and TRBJ2-5; 7 bases fit TRBD1. Germline V CDR1 and CDR2: SNHLY, FYNNEI. The CDR3 is 16 amino acids. The V segment lost 7 bases and the J segment 0 bases; nucleotides outside the gene matches: 11. CDR3 loop: CASKLLLGTDQETQYF. The CDR3 DNA is TGTGCCAGCAAGCTACTACTCGGGACAGACCAAGAGACCCAGTACTTC.

The rearrangement uses TRBV6-5 and TRBJ2-2, with D perhaps TRBD1 (5 bases). The germline V and J ends were trimmed by 11 bases and 4 bases, with 14 bases remaining between them. CDR3 size: 13 residues. Germline V gives CDR1 MNHEY, CDR2 SVGAGI. CDR3 coding DNA: TGTGCCGGAAAGAGACAGTCCACCGGGGAGCTGTTTTTT. Residues: CAGKRQSTGELFF.

The chain combines TRBV5-1 with TRBJ2-7; perhaps TRBD2 as D (6 bases). Germline CDR1 is SGHRS and CDR2 is YFSETQ. The CDR3 is 13 amino acids. Deletions cut 4 bases from V and 3 bases from J, with 11 bases between. CDR3 loop: CASSVAGSYEQYF. The DNA for the CDR3 is TGCGCCAGCAGCGTCGCCGGGAGCTACGAGCAGTACTTC. Based on the CDR3 plus reference TRBV5-1 and TRBJ2-7, the full variable domain is KAGVTQTPRYLIKTRGQQVTLSCSPISGHRSVSWYQQTPGQGLQFLFEYFSETQRNKGNFPGRFSGRQFSNSRSEMNVSTLELGDSALYLCASSVAGSYEQYFGPGTRLTVT.